The next 17 T cell receptor beta chains were all read from a single sample in a study of blood T cell repertoires in COVID-19 (dated by TCRdb to the early 2020s). The library relied on the immunoSEQ multiplex PCR assay. The clones in this table, taken by TCRdb from immuneACCESS, are in-frame only. Not every clone is retained; where verified, under half of the shortfall comes from an unresolved V gene, and the cause of the rest is unknown. The sample yields roughly 160,000 clones; over 90% were counted once. The top ten constitute around 0.5% of the sample. Material: peripheral blood. Receptors originate from a man aged 45 to 65 with acute or convalescent COVID-19.

The V and J genes are TRBV3-1 (or the pseudogene TRBV3-2) and TRBJ1-4; 10 nucleotides match TRBD1. The CDR3 has 14 amino acids. Looked up from germline, CDR1 is LGHDT and CDR2 is YNNKEL (reference sequence). V lost 3 bases to trimming and J lost 6 bases; unmatched junction nucleotides: 1. The CDR3 DNA reads TGTGCCAGCAGCCATGGGACAGGGGATGAAAAACTGTTTTTT. This translates into CASSHGTGDEKLFF.

CDR3: CASSQDSPGYSGNTIYF. DNA for the CDR3: TGCGCCAGCAGCCAGGACAGTCCCGGCTACTCTGGAAACACCATATATTTT. The chain recombines TRBV4-3 with TRBJ1-3; a weak D match, TRBD1 (6 bases). V was pared by 3 bases and J by 0 bases, with 15 bases between. There are 17 residues in the CDR3. CDR1 and CDR2 from the germline V gene are LGHNA and YSLEER.

The chain carries TRBV28 and TRBJ1-1; 10 nucleotides align to TRBD1. V was clipped by 5 bases and J by 4 bases; unmatched bases: 4. The CDR3 is 14 residues long. The germline CDR1 and CDR2 sequences are MDHEN and SYDVKM. The CDR3, as DNA: TGTGCCAGCAGTAACTGGACAGGGGGCACTGAAGCTTTCTTT. This gives the protein CASSNWTGGTEAFF.

The V and J genes are TRBV6-5 and TRBJ1-5; D not resolved. This CDR3 has 14 residues. V lost 6 bases and J 2 bases, leaving 11 bases between the germline ends. CDR1 is MNHEY, CDR2 SVGAGI, per germline. DNA of the CDR3: TGTGCCAGCAGCAACGCCGGTCGCAATCAGCCCCAGCATTTT. Its protein is CASSNAGRNQPQHF.

V gene TRBV12-5 combines with J gene TRBJ1-5, with TRBD1 matching over 7 bases. Germline CDR1 and CDR2: LGHNT and FRNRAP. The CDR3 length is 15 residues. V lost 7 bases and J lost 1; bases outside the gene matches: 7. Here the CDR3 reads CASALGTASNQPQHF. CDR3 in DNA: TGTGCTAGTGCCCTGGGGACAGCCAGCAATCAGCCCCAGCATTTT.

The rearrangement uses TRBV19 and TRBJ2-7, with D possibly matching TRBD1 (6 bases). With 4 bases removed from V and 2 bases from J, the gap between germline ends came to 15 bases. The CDR3 covers 15 residues. CDR1 is LNHDA and CDR2 is SQIVND in the germline V gene (reference sequence). The CDR3 protein is CASSTRGGVTYEQYF. CDR3 nucleotide sequence: TGTGCCAGTAGTACCAGGGGTGGAGTAACCTACGAGCAGTACTTC. Together with reference TRBV19 and TRBJ2-7, the CDR3 gives the full variable domain: DGGITQSPKYLFRKEGQNVTLSCEQNLNHDAMYWYRQDPGQGLRLIYYSQIVNDFQKGDIAEGYSVSREKKESFPLTVTSAQKNPTAFYLCASSTRGGVTYEQYFGPGTRLTVT.

The V gene is TRBV5-1, the J gene TRBJ2-1, with TRBD2 identical over 12 bases. This CDR3 region has 15 residues. The V gene's germline CDR1 is SGHRS and CDR2 YFSETQ. J gave up 7 bases and V 4 bases, and 6 bases lay outside the gene matches. CDR3 sequence (DNA): TGCGCCAGCAGCCTGACTAGCGGGAGTGGTAATGAGCAGTTCTTC. Amino acid sequence: CASSLTSGSGNEQFF.

V gene TRBV6-5 combines with J gene TRBJ1-4, with TRBD1 as a possible D gene (6 bases). Per germline, CDR1 MNHEY and CDR2 SVGAGI. Trimming left V 8 bases short and J 7 bases short, with 11 bases between. This CDR3 spans 12 amino acids. The CDR3 nucleotides read TGTGCCAGCTCGGGGGGGGCTGAAAAACTGTTTTTT. Translation: CASSGGAEKLFF.

This chain connects TRBV11-2 to TRBJ2-3, with 7 nucleotides matching TRBD2. With V trimmed by 2 bases and J by 4 bases, 3 bases remained unmatched. Germline V gene data show CDR1 as SGHAT and CDR2 as FQNNGV. CDR3 length: 14 residues. The CDR3 bases are TGTGCCAGCAGCTTATGGGCGGGGGCAGATACGCAGTATTTT. This sequence encodes CASSLWAGADTQYF.

This rearrangement joins TRBV7-9 to TRBJ1-4; 8 positions match TRBD1. The CDR3 has 15 residues. Unmatched junction bases numbered 5, after V lost 4 bases and J lost 4 bases. From germline, CDR1 is SEHNR and CDR2 FQNEAQ (reference sequence). The CDR3, as DNA: TGTGCCAGCAGCTCTACGGGACAGGATAATGAAAAACTGTTTTTT. It encodes CASSSTGQDNEKLFF. The variable domain in full, with the rest retrieved from reference TRBV7-9 and TRBJ1-4, is DTGVSQNPRHKITKRGQNVTFRCDPISEHNRLYWYRQTLGQGPEFLTYFQNEAQLEKSRLLSDRFSAERPKGSFSTLEIQRTEQGDSAMYLCASSSTGQDNEKLFFGSGTQLSVL.

The genes are TRBV14 and TRBJ2-1; 11 bases align to TRBD1. The CDR3 has 17 residues. The V gene end was trimmed by 0 bases and the J gene end by 4 bases; junction bases not matched to a gene: 5. Looked up from germline, CDR1 is SGHDN and CDR2 is FVKESK. The CDR3, as DNA: TGTGCCAGCAGCCAAGAAGTTGGACAGGGGGCTTACAATGAGCAGTTCTTC. Translation gives CASSQEVGQGAYNEQFF.

This clone was observed a few times. The chain has TRBV3-1 (or the pseudogene TRBV3-2) and TRBJ2-5; TRBD2 aligns across 12 bases. The CDR3 spans 15 residues. V lost 1 base, J lost 5 bases, and 2 bases stayed unmatched. Germline assignment: CDR1 LGHDT and CDR2 YNNKEL (reference sequence). The CDR3 bases are TGTGCCAGCAGCCAAGGGACTAGCGGGACTGAGACCCAGTACTTC. This codes for CASSQGTSGTETQYF.

This chain uses TRBV28 with TRBJ1-1; D unclear. The CDR3 covers 12 residues. CDR1 is MDHEN and CDR2 is SYDVKM in the germline V gene. The V gene lost 7 bases and the J gene lost 10 bases, with 16 bases spanning the gap. DNA for the CDR3: TGTGCCAGCACCGAGGAGCGGTATGGAGCTTTCTTT. Its protein product is CASTEERYGAFF.

V and J are TRBV19 and TRBJ1-2; D is unclear. V was shortened by 5 bases and J by 4 bases, with 20 bases between the two germline ends. Germline V gene lookup returns CDR1 LNHDA and CDR2 SQIVND (reference sequence). This CDR3 region has 16 residues. The CDR3 region has the DNA TGTGCCAGTAGTCCGAGTACGGCCGCGGGCGTCTATGGCTACACCTTC. This translates into CASSPSTAAGVYGYTF.

The chain couples TRBV11-2 to TRBJ1-2; 7 bases agree with TRBD1. CDR3 length: 12 amino acids. CDR1 and CDR2 from the germline V gene are SGHAT and FQNNGV. Trimming cost V 5 bases and J 10 bases; bases outside gene matches: 7. The CDR3: CASSPRDRYYTF. CDR3 in DNA: TGTGCCAGCAGCCCCCGGGACAGATACTACACCTTC.

In its sample, this clone was seen a few times. The rearrangement joins TRBV5-1 to TRBJ1-1, with 8 bases identical to TRBD1. V was clipped by 3 bases and J by 4 bases; unmatched bases: 5. The CDR3 has 14 amino acids. The germline gives CDR1 SGHRS, CDR2 YFSETQ. The CDR3 loop is CASSSAGGFTEAFF. DNA for the CDR3: TGCGCCAGCAGCTCAGCAGGGGGCTTCACTGAAGCTTTCTTT.

CDR3 region: CASSGTQGVEEKLFF. Written as DNA, the CDR3 is TGTGCCAGCAGCGGAACACAGGGTGTGGAGGAAAAACTGTTTTTT. The rearrangement uses TRBV6-5 and TRBJ1-4; D may be TRBD1 (6 bases). CDR3 length: 15 residues. From germline, CDR1 is MNHEY and CDR2 SVGAGI. Trimming left V 6 bases short and J 8 bases short, with 19 bases between.